The entry that follows covers one T cell receptor beta chain sequence. The method was immunoSEQ multiplex PCR; TCRdb's version includes in-frame clones alone and lacks a portion of them. The sample has about 83,000 clones; about 96% are singletons. The V end was cut by 1 base, the J end by 6 bases, with 13 bases between. The CDR3 is made up of 14 amino acids. From germline, CDR1 is SGHAT and CDR2 FQNNGV. This sample was taken from a study of technical replicates of blood from a handful of donors. The source is a human donor in good health. The V call is TRBV11-2, the J call TRBJ2-7; no clear D. Input material: T cells isolated from PBMCs. Written as DNA, the CDR3 is TGTGCCAGCAGCTTAGGAGCCTCGTGGGCCGAGCAGTACTTC. This codes for CASSLGASWAEQYF.